Listed below are T cell receptor beta chains from one sample, sequenced in a study of OX40 agonist ivuxolimab in advanced cancers. Sequencing used immunoSEQ multiplex PCR; TCRdb keeps in-frame clones, though not all of them. The sample has over 100,000 clones, roughly nine tenths seen once. Here the sequenced sample was CD4+ or CD8+ T cells sorted from blood, taken in a trial of the OX40 agonist ivuxolimab. These receptors all come from an adult with an advanced solid tumor such as melanoma, head and neck, liver or kidney cancer. Both conserved end residues are part of each CDR3. Each record gives: CDR3 protein, CDR3 DNA, clone size, V gene, D gene, J gene. A D gene is named only where the DNA matches it firmly. Size is omitted from some rows. Given values are once, few, many or a class for expanded clones.

CDR3aa: CASSPRTSGGPWPEQYF
CDR3nt: TGTGCCAGCAGCCCCCGGACTAGCGGGGGCCCTTGGCCCGAGCAGTACTTC
abundance: -
v_gene: TRBV9
d_gene: TRBD2
j_gene: TRBJ2-7

CDR3aa: CALGTDTQYF
CDR3nt: TGTGCCTTGGGGACAGATACGCAGTATTTT
abundance: -
v_gene: TRBV28
d_gene: -
j_gene: TRBJ2-3

CDR3aa: CASSQVGVLEAFF
CDR3nt: TGTGCCAGCAGCCAAGTAGGTGTACTTGAAGCTTTCTTT
abundance: -
v_gene: TRBV14
d_gene: -
j_gene: TRBJ1-1

CDR3aa: CASSPAGTDNEKLFF
CDR3nt: TGTGCCAGCAGCCCTGCCGGGACAGACAATGAAAAACTGTTTTTT
abundance: -
v_gene: TRBV21-1
d_gene: -
j_gene: TRBJ1-4

CDR3aa: CASSVDNLSAQFF
CDR3nt: TGTGCCAGCAGCGTAGATAACCTATCGGCGCAGTTCTTC
abundance: -
v_gene: TRBV9
d_gene: -
j_gene: TRBJ2-1

CDR3aa: CASSSRGGTDTQYF
CDR3nt: TGCGCCAGCAGCTCCCGGGGTGGCACAGATACGCAGTATTTT
abundance: -
v_gene: TRBV5-1
d_gene: -
j_gene: TRBJ2-3

CDR3aa: CASSLVPMQQGYYEQYF
CDR3nt: TGTGCCAGCAGCTTAGTCCCAATGCAACAGGGGTACTACGAGCAGTACTTC
abundance: -
v_gene: TRBV7-2
d_gene: TRBD1
j_gene: TRBJ2-7

CDR3aa: CASSPLTGTMSSYEQYF
CDR3nt: TGCGCCAGCAGTCCCCTGACTGGGACAATGAGCTCCTACGAGCAGTACTTC
abundance: -
v_gene: TRBV23-1
d_gene: -
j_gene: TRBJ2-7

CDR3aa: CASRTGTGGAEGYTF
CDR3nt: TGTGCCAGTAGAACGGGGACAGGGGGCGCTGAGGGCTACACCTTC
abundance: -
v_gene: TRBV6-5
d_gene: TRBD1
j_gene: TRBJ1-2

CDR3aa: CASSVEGLPPGELFF
CDR3nt: TGTGCCAGCAGCGTAGAAGGGTTACCCCCCGGGGAGCTGTTTTTT
abundance: -
v_gene: TRBV9
d_gene: -
j_gene: TRBJ2-2

CDR3aa: CASSREPGQQETQYF
CDR3nt: TGCGCCAGCAGCCGAGAGCCGGGACAGCAAGAGACCCAGTACTTC
abundance: -
v_gene: TRBV4-1
d_gene: TRBD1
j_gene: TRBJ2-5

CDR3aa: CASSEAATDGYTF
CDR3nt: TGTGCCAGCAGTGAAGCAGCAACCGATGGCTACACCTTC
abundance: -
v_gene: TRBV13
d_gene: -
j_gene: TRBJ1-2

CDR3aa: CASSPPNRGRELFF
CDR3nt: TGTGCCAGCAGCCCACCGAACAGAGGTCGGGAGCTGTTTTTT
abundance: -
v_gene: TRBV7-2
d_gene: -
j_gene: TRBJ2-2

CDR3aa: CASSQDLVASGDHEQYF
CDR3nt: TGCGCCAGCAGCCAAGATTTGGTGGCTAGCGGGGACCACGAGCAGTACTTC
abundance: -
v_gene: TRBV4-3
d_gene: TRBD2
j_gene: TRBJ2-7

CDR3aa: CASTGWDSLRNEKLFF
CDR3nt: TGTGCCAGTACCGGCTGGGACAGCCTTAGAAATGAAAAACTGTTTTTT
abundance: -
v_gene: TRBV19
d_gene: TRBD1
j_gene: TRBJ1-4

CDR3aa: CASSGVGVRNIYNEQFF
CDR3nt: TGTGCCAGTTCAGGGGTCGGCGTCCGGAATATATACAATGAGCAGTTCTTC
abundance: few
v_gene: TRBV19
d_gene: -
j_gene: TRBJ2-1

CDR3aa: CASSLSGGNTIYF
CDR3nt: TGTGCCAGCAGTTTATCAGGTGGAAACACCATATATTTT
abundance: -
v_gene: TRBV27
d_gene: -
j_gene: TRBJ1-3

CDR3aa: CASLPGGTSSAPQHF
CDR3nt: TGTGCCAGCCTCCCTGGGGGGACCTCGTCCGCGCCCCAGCATTTT
abundance: -
v_gene: TRBV28
d_gene: -
j_gene: TRBJ1-5

CDR3aa: CASSYSGTINTGELFF
CDR3nt: TGTGCCAGCAGTTACTCCGGGACAATCAACACCGGGGAGCTGTTTTTT
abundance: -
v_gene: TRBV6-5
d_gene: -
j_gene: TRBJ2-2

CDR3aa: CASSSSGGPGEQFF
CDR3nt: TGTGCCAGCAGCTCTAGCGGGGGGCCCGGTGAGCAGTTCTTC
abundance: -
v_gene: TRBV7-8
d_gene: TRBD2
j_gene: TRBJ2-1

CDR3aa: CASSSGINQPQHF
CDR3nt: TGTGCCAGCAGCTCAGGAATCAATCAGCCCCAGCATTTT
abundance: -
v_gene: TRBV7-2
d_gene: -
j_gene: TRBJ1-5

CDR3aa: CASSLETSGGVEQFF
CDR3nt: TGTGCCAGCAGCTTAGAGACTAGCGGGGGGGTTGAGCAGTTCTTC
abundance: once
v_gene: TRBV11-2
d_gene: TRBD2
j_gene: TRBJ2-1

CDR3aa: CASSSGGGPYNEQFF
CDR3nt: TGTGCCAGCAGCTCAGGAGGGGGCCCCTACAATGAGCAGTTCTTC
abundance: -
v_gene: TRBV5-5
d_gene: -
j_gene: TRBJ2-1

CDR3aa: CASSLAQGQGVEWVF
CDR3nt: TGTGCCAGCAGCTTAGCGCAAGGACAGGGGGTCGAGTGGGTTTTT
abundance: -
v_gene: TRBV7-2
d_gene: TRBD1
j_gene: TRBJ1-4

CDR3aa: CSASLGGYTF
CDR3nt: TGCAGTGCTAGTTTGGGGGGCTACACCTTC
abundance: -
v_gene: TRBV20-1
d_gene: -
j_gene: TRBJ1-2

CDR3aa: CASSLVQRGGPDTQYF
CDR3nt: TGTGCCAGCAGCTTAGTCCAACGGGGGGGCCCTGATACGCAGTATTTT
abundance: -
v_gene: TRBV7-2
d_gene: TRBD2
j_gene: TRBJ2-3

CDR3aa: CASSEALRIAGGFEQYF
CDR3nt: TGTGCCAGCAGTGAAGCGCTTCGGATAGCGGGGGGCTTCGAGCAGTACTTC
abundance: -
v_gene: TRBV6-1
d_gene: TRBD2
j_gene: TRBJ2-7

CDR3aa: CASSPRQHSYNEQFF
CDR3nt: TGTGCCAGCAGTCCTCGACAGCACTCCTACAATGAGCAGTTCTTC
abundance: -
v_gene: TRBV6-5
d_gene: -
j_gene: TRBJ2-1

CDR3aa: CASSYVGAQPQHF
CDR3nt: TGTGCCAGCAGTTACGTGGGGGCTCAGCCCCAGCATTTT
abundance: -
v_gene: TRBV6-5
d_gene: -
j_gene: TRBJ1-5

CDR3aa: CASSPTSGGYTDTQYF
CDR3nt: TGTGCCAGCTCACCGACTAGCGGGGGGTACACAGATACGCAGTATTTT
abundance: -
v_gene: TRBV18
d_gene: TRBD2
j_gene: TRBJ2-3

CDR3aa: CASSTHSGANVLTF
CDR3nt: TGTGCCAGCTCGACACACTCTGGGGCCAACGTCCTGACTTTC
abundance: -
v_gene: TRBV28
d_gene: -
j_gene: TRBJ2-6

CDR3aa: CASSLGTNRETQYF
CDR3nt: TGTGCCAGCAGCTTAGGGACGAACCGAGAGACCCAGTACTTC
abundance: -
v_gene: TRBV7-2
d_gene: -
j_gene: TRBJ2-5

CDR3aa: CASSLLRLKSSYNEQFF
CDR3nt: TGTGCCAGCTCACTACTGCGCCTCAAAAGCTCCTACAATGAGCAGTTCTTC
abundance: -
v_gene: TRBV18
d_gene: -
j_gene: TRBJ2-1

CDR3aa: CASSLAPEQRSPDTQYF
CDR3nt: TGTGCCAGCAGCTTAGCGCCGGAGCAGAGGAGCCCAGATACGCAGTATTTT
abundance: -
v_gene: TRBV7-2
d_gene: -
j_gene: TRBJ2-3

CDR3aa: CASSTSGGTDTQYF
CDR3nt: TGCGCCAGCAGTACAAGCGGGGGCACAGATACGCAGTATTTT
abundance: -
v_gene: TRBV10-1
d_gene: TRBD2
j_gene: TRBJ2-3

CDR3aa: CASSLYQGNEQFF
CDR3nt: TGTGCCAGCAGCTTGTACCAGGGCAATGAGCAGTTCTTC
abundance: -
v_gene: TRBV5-6
d_gene: -
j_gene: TRBJ2-1

CDR3aa: CASSLERGGQETQYF
CDR3nt: TGTGCCAGCAGCTTGGAGCGGGGGGGCCAAGAGACCCAGTACTTC
abundance: -
v_gene: TRBV5-8
d_gene: TRBD2
j_gene: TRBJ2-5

CDR3aa: CASSARGYSGANVLTF
CDR3nt: TGTGCCAGCAGTGCCCGGGGTTACTCTGGGGCCAACGTCCTGACTTTC
abundance: -
v_gene: TRBV9
d_gene: -
j_gene: TRBJ2-6

CDR3aa: CASSFSGASTDTQYF
CDR3nt: TGTGCCAGCAGCTTTAGCGGGGCTAGCACAGATACGCAGTATTTT
abundance: -
v_gene: TRBV7-2
d_gene: TRBD2
j_gene: TRBJ2-3

CDR3aa: CASSATGAGNTEAFF
CDR3nt: TGTGCCAGCAGCGCGACAGGGGCTGGGAACACTGAAGCTTTCTTT
abundance: -
v_gene: TRBV9
d_gene: TRBD1
j_gene: TRBJ1-1

CDR3aa: CSGGPGQGGADTQYF
CDR3nt: TGCAGCGGGGGGCCAGGACAGGGAGGCGCAGATACGCAGTATTTT
abundance: -
v_gene: TRBV29-1
d_gene: TRBD1
j_gene: TRBJ2-3

CDR3aa: CASRPTGQGEVAFF
CDR3nt: TGCGCCAGCAGGCCGACGGGACAGGGGGAGGTAGCTTTCTTT
abundance: -
v_gene: TRBV10-1
d_gene: TRBD1
j_gene: TRBJ1-1

CDR3aa: CATSSKAGEQPQHF
CDR3nt: TGTGCCACTTCGAGTAAGGCAGGGGAACAGCCCCAGCATTTT
abundance: -
v_gene: TRBV21-1
d_gene: -
j_gene: TRBJ1-5

CDR3aa: CASSARSNQPQHF
CDR3nt: TGTGCCAGCAGTGCGCGTAGCAATCAGCCCCAGCATTTT
abundance: -
v_gene: TRBV6-5
d_gene: -
j_gene: TRBJ1-5

CDR3aa: CASSLSTTDYGYTF
CDR3nt: TGTGCCAGCAGCCTATCGACGACAGACTATGGCTACACCTTC
abundance: -
v_gene: TRBV14
d_gene: -
j_gene: TRBJ1-2

CDR3aa: CASSFILGTAYGEQYF
CDR3nt: TGTGCCAGCAGTTTCATTCTAGGAACCGCCTACGGGGAGCAGTACTTC
abundance: -
v_gene: TRBV6-5
d_gene: -
j_gene: TRBJ2-7

CDR3aa: CASSKIGGLYEQYF
CDR3nt: TGTGCCAGCAGCAAAATCGGGGGACTCTACGAGCAGTACTTC
abundance: once
v_gene: TRBV21-1
d_gene: -
j_gene: TRBJ2-7

CDR3aa: CASSLGVDNEQFF
CDR3nt: TGTGCCAGCAGCTTAGGGGTCGACAATGAGCAGTTCTTC
abundance: -
v_gene: TRBV7-7
d_gene: -
j_gene: TRBJ2-1

CDR3aa: CASSPPLGKGSNNSPLHF
CDR3nt: TGTGCCAGCTCACCACCGCTCGGGAAAGGATCCAATAATTCACCCCTCCACTTT
abundance: -
v_gene: TRBV18
d_gene: -
j_gene: TRBJ1-6

CDR3aa: CSVDTDSYEQYF
CDR3nt: TGCAGCGTCGACACTGATTCCTACGAGCAGTACTTC
abundance: -
v_gene: TRBV29-1
d_gene: -
j_gene: TRBJ2-7